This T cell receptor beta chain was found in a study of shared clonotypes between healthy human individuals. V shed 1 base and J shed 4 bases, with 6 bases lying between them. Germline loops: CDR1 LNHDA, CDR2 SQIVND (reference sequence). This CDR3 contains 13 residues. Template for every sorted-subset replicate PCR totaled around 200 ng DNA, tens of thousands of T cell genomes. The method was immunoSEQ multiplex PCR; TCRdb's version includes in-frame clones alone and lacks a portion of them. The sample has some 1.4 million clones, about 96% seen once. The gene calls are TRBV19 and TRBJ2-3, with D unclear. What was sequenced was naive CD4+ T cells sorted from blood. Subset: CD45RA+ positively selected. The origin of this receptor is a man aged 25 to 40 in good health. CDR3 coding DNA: TGTGCCAGTAGTATAGGCGAATCAGATACGCAGTATTTT. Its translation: CASSIGESDTQYF.